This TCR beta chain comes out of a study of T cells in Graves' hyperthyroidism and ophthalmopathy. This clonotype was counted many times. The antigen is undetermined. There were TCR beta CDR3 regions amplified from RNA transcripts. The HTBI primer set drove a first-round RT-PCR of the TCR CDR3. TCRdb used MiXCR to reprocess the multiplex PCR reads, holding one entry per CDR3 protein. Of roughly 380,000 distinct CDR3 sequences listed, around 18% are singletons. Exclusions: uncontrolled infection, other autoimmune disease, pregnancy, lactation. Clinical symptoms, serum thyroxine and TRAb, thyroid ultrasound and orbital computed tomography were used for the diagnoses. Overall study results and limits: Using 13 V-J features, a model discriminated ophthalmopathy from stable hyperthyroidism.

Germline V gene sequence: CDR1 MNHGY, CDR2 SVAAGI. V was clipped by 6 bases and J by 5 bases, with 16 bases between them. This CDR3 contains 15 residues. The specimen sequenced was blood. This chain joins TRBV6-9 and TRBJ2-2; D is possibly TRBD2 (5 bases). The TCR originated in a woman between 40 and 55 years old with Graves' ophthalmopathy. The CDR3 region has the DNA TGTGCCAGCAGGATTACTAGTTTCCGTACCGGGGAGCTGTTTTTT. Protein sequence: CASRITSFRTGELFF.